This T cell receptor (beta chain) was sequenced in a study of Ad26.COV2.S vaccination and SARS-CoV-2 variants. General study results and limits: Overall T cell responses may have been underestimated by the analyses of TCR breadth and depth.

Method: immunoSEQ multiplex PCR; TCRdb's copy keeps in-frame clones and lacks some. The sample consists of 360,000 or so clones, about nine tenths of them appearing once. On this clone itself: The antigen is not known. This specimen includes other DNA sequences encoding the same CDR3.

Treatment described: 15 to 20 received Ad26.COV2.S at low or high dose, single or two shots; roughly five received placebo; per-sample allocation not given. Collection of samples fell on day 63 after the first vaccine or placebo injection. A Boston donor was an adult aged 18-55 years. The clonotype originates from a person between 18 and 65 years old who received the Ad26.COV2.S COVID-19 vaccine or a placebo. The sequencing used peripheral blood, collected in a trial of Ad26.COV2.S vaccine versus placebo.

The CDR3: CASSLRGRAYEQYF. In DNA form, the CDR3 reads TGTGCCAGCAGTTTACGAGGGAGAGCGTACGAGCAGTACTTC. V is TRBV28 and J is TRBJ2-7, with D perhaps matching TRBD2 (5 bases). This CDR3 comprises 14 residues. V lost 2 bases and J lost 4, with 12 bases in between. Germline V gene sequence: CDR1 MDHEN, CDR2 SYDVKM. Combining the CDR3 with reference TRBV28 and TRBJ2-7 gives the whole variable domain DVKVTQSSRYLVKRTGEKVFLECVQDMDHENMFWYRQDPGLGLRLIYFSYDVKMKEKGDIPEGYSVSREKKERFSLILESASTNQTSMYLCASSLRGRAYEQYFGPGTRLTVT.